Shown below are 2 T cell receptor beta chains from a single sample sequenced in a study of T cell repertoires in cytomegalovirus infection. One entry per CDR3 protein results from TCRdb running MiXCR on the reads. The sample shows fewer than 550,000 distinct CDR3 sequences, approximately 11% of them seen only once. Sequences were obtained from PBMCs. Every receptor here comes from a human donor in good health (CMV status not recorded). Some clones in this sample may be carry-over from other donors' samples.

This chain connects TRBV20-1 to TRBJ2-6; the D gene is possibly TRBD1 (5 bases). The CDR3 has 14 residues. CDR1 is DFQATT and CDR2 is SNEGSKA in the germline V gene (reference sequence). Trimming left V 2 bases short and J 2 bases short, with 7 bases between. CDR3 in DNA: TGCAGTGCTAGAAGGGGCCCTGGGGCCAACGTCCTGACTTTC. Amino acids: CSARRGPGANVLTF.

This clonotype was found many times. This chain links TRBV7-3 with TRBJ2-2; 9 nucleotides agree with TRBD2. The CDR3 consists of 15 residues. V gave up 11 bases and J gave up 0 bases; unmatched junction bases: 7. CDR1 and CDR2 (germline): SGHTA, FQGTGA. The CDR3: CASGGRATNTGELFF. CDR3 in DNA: TGTGCCTCCGGCGGGAGGGCCACGAACACCGGGGAGCTGTTTTTT.